These 3 T cell receptor beta chains were all obtained from the same sample, sequenced in a study of T cells in Graves' hyperthyroidism and ophthalmopathy. RNA transcripts were the template for amplifying TCR beta CDR3 regions. The HTBI set primed first-round TCR CDR3 RT-PCR. TCRdb used MiXCR to reprocess the multiplex PCR reads, holding one entry per CDR3 protein. This table holds hundreds of thousands of distinct CDR3 sequences, 45% found once. Sequenced material: peripheral blood or thyroid tissue (not recorded which). The receptors originated from an adult man with Graves' disease, either hyperthyroidism or ophthalmopathy (not recorded which).

This clonotype was picked up a small number of times. CDR3 bases: TGTGCCAGTAGTATCACAGGGGGCAGGGAGACCCAGTACTTC. Its protein product is CASSITGGRETQYF. The V call is TRBV19, the J call TRBJ2-5; 9 bases map to TRBD1. V was clipped by 3 bases and J by 5 bases; unmatched bases: 4. The CDR3 consists of 14 residues. In germline, CDR1 is LNHDA, CDR2 SQIVND (reference sequence).

This clonotype was counted between two and nine times. This chain uses TRBV20-1 with TRBJ2-7; unclear D gene. V shed 7 bases and J shed 3 bases, with 16 bases lying between them. From germline, CDR1 is DFQATT and CDR2 SNEGSKA (reference sequence). This CDR3 is 13 amino acids long. As DNA, the CDR3 is TGCAGTGTTCCGGACCCTTATCGCTACGAGCAGTACTTC. It is translated as CSVPDPYRYEQYF.

The rearrangement joins TRBV20-1 to TRBJ1-3; D is unresolved. CDR3 size: 15 residues. V was shortened by 6 bases and J by 0 bases, with 15 bases between the two germline ends. CDR1 DFQATT and CDR2 SNEGSKA come from the germline V gene (reference sequence). The DNA for the CDR3 is TGCAGTGCCCTTCCCACGGAGAGCTCTGGAAACACCATATATTTT. Encoded protein: CSALPTESSGNTIYF.